The 27 T cell receptor beta chains presented below share a single source sample, sequenced in a study of T cells expressing NK-cell markers. Using the 5' RACE reads, TCRdb records one entry per CDR3 protein without DNA. This sample's table reports roughly 450,000 distinct CDR3 sequences. The sequenced sample consisted of blood T cells: a sorted CD56 or NKG2C T cell subset, CD4+ or CD8+ T cells, or bulk PBMC T cells (not recorded which). These receptors were collected from a woman aged 50 to 60 in good health.

The chain employs TRBV19 and TRBJ2-3; with no DNA, the TCRdb D assignment of TRBD2 cannot be verified. Germline lookup yields CDR1 LNHDA and CDR2 SQIVND (reference sequence). The CDR3 sequence is 16 residues long. The CDR3 region is CASSIGTSGSTDTQYF.

J is TRBJ2-3 and V is TRBV3-1; TCRdb returns TRBD1, unconfirmable since there is no DNA. This CDR3 is 14 amino acids long. Germline lookup yields CDR1 LGHDT and CDR2 YNNKEL (reference sequence). The CDR3 loop reads CASSSTAGSDTQYF.

This chain links TRBV12-3 or TRBV12-4 with TRBJ1-1; the D call from TCRdb, TRBD1, cannot be confirmed without DNA. The CDR3 is 14 residues long. The chain's CDR3 is CASSRTGYYAEAFF.

The genes are TRBV12-3 or TRBV12-4 and TRBJ1-5. CDR3 length equals 13 residues. CDR3 amino acids: CASKRDFSQPQHF.

The chain combines TRBV12-3 or TRBV12-4 with TRBJ1-1; TCRdb calls TRBD1, which cannot be checked without DNA. The length of the CDR3 is 13 residues. The CDR3: CASSPLAGAQAFF.

The chain is built from TRBV12-3 or TRBV12-4 and TRBJ2-1; as DNA is missing, the TRBD2 call by TCRdb cannot be tested. This CDR3 contains 14 residues. This CDR3 reads CASTIAAGYNEQFF.

The V and J genes are TRBV20-1 and TRBJ2-1. Germline CDR1 and CDR2: DFQATT and SNEGSKA (reference sequence). The CDR3 contains 12 residues. The CDR3 is CSALVPPTDKFF.

V and J are TRBV12-3 or TRBV12-4 and TRBJ1-4; TCRdb returns TRBD1, unconfirmable since there is no DNA. This CDR3 contains 16 residues. Here the CDR3 reads CASSRGQGIRGEKLFF.

V usage is TRBV20-1 and J usage is TRBJ2-1. The CDR3 totals 12 residues. The germline CDR1 and CDR2 sequences are DFQATT and SNEGSKA (reference sequence). CDR3 region: CSARGTSREQFF.

The chain employs TRBV3-1 and TRBJ2-3; lacking DNA, the TRBD1 call made by TCRdb goes unchecked. This CDR3 is built from 16 residues. CDR1 LGHDT and CDR2 YNNKEL come from the germline V gene (reference sequence). Here the CDR3 reads CASSQTQAEPTDTQYF.

This chain connects TRBV7-9 to TRBJ2-1; TCRdb returns TRBD1, unconfirmable since there is no DNA. CDR3 length equals 18 residues. The germline gives CDR1 SEHNR, CDR2 FQNEAQ (reference sequence). The CDR3 here is CASSFRSSGTGFGNEQFF.

The gene calls are TRBV6-2 or TRBV6-3 and TRBJ2-1; the D call of TRBD2 rests on TCRdb alone, since no DNA is present to check it. Germline V CDR1 and CDR2: MNHEY, SVGEGT. The length of the CDR3 is 17 residues. The CDR3 region is CASSPLLPGLAYNEQFF.

V gene TRBV20-1 combines with J gene TRBJ1-2; TCRdb reports TRBD1, a call that lacks DNA to check it against. The germline V gene encodes CDR1 DFQATT and CDR2 SNEGSKA (reference sequence). The CDR3 is made up of 14 amino acids. The CDR3 reads CSASGTGGADGYTF.

The V call is TRBV19, the J call TRBJ2-5. There are 15 residues in the CDR3. CDR1 and CDR2 (germline): LNHDA, SQIVND (reference sequence). This chain's CDR3 is CASSIAAGVQETQYF.

The chain has TRBV3-1 and TRBJ2-1; TCRdb's assignment of TRBD2 cannot be checked, as there is no DNA. CDR1 and CDR2 (germline): LGHDT, YNNKEL (reference sequence). The CDR3 has 16 amino acids. The chain's CDR3 is CASSHALAGSYNEQFF.

V gene TRBV5-1 combines with J gene TRBJ1-1. The germline gives CDR1 SGHRS, CDR2 YFSETQ. This CDR3 region has 14 residues. CDR3 sequence reads: CASSLAVSNTEAFF.

V and J are TRBV5-1 and TRBJ1-1. The length of the CDR3 is 13 residues. CDR1 and CDR2 from the germline V gene are SGHRS and YFSETQ. The CDR3 region is CASSPSPNTEAFF.

This rearrangement joins TRBV18 to TRBJ2-3. CDR1 KGHSH and CDR2 LQKENI come from the germline V gene. This CDR3 has 13 residues. The CDR3 here is CASSIGHTDTQYF.

The gene calls are TRBV19 and TRBJ2-1; TCRdb names TRBD2, which stays unverified in the absence of DNA. This CDR3 has 16 residues. CDR1 and CDR2 (germline): LNHDA, SQIVND (reference sequence). CDR3: CASSTPTSGPPNEQFF.

This rearrangement joins TRBV21-1 to TRBJ2-4; TCRdb selects TRBD1, and the lack of DNA leaves this call unchecked. TRBV21-1 is shown as a pseudogene. The CDR3 has 19 amino acids. The CDR3 loop is CASSEQGGQGAHGKNIQYF.

The V and J genes are TRBV7-8 and TRBJ2-7; TCRdb outputs TRBD1, but without DNA this stays unchecked. Germline loops: CDR1 SGHVS, CDR2 FQNEAQ. This CDR3 has 15 residues. This CDR3 reads CASSRRGDNHLEQYF.

The V gene is TRBV5-1, the J gene TRBJ2-7; as DNA is missing, the TRBD1 call by TCRdb cannot be tested. CDR1 and CDR2 from the germline V gene are SGHRS and YFSETQ. This CDR3 is built from 15 residues. The CDR3 here is CASSRGGDSLYEQYF.

The chain has TRBV6-5 and TRBJ1-4; the D call from TCRdb, TRBD1, cannot be confirmed without DNA. The CDR3 is made up of 15 amino acids. Germline CDR1 and CDR2: MNHEY and SVGAGI. CDR3 in amino acids: CASNPSGAPDEKLFF.

V is TRBV2 and J is TRBJ2-5; TCRdb indicates TRBD1, and absent DNA this call remains unverified. The CDR3 extends over 13 amino acids. Germline CDR1 and CDR2: SNHLY and FYNNEI. The CDR3 is CASMRTGRETQYF.

V and J are TRBV5-1 and TRBJ1-1. In germline, CDR1 is SGHRS, CDR2 YFSETQ. This CDR3 region has 13 residues. CDR3 region: CASRRARGTEAFF.

V usage is TRBV6-4 and J usage is TRBJ2-1; lacking DNA, the TRBD2 call made by TCRdb goes unchecked. CDR3 length equals 15 residues. Looked up from germline, CDR1 is MRHNA and CDR2 is SNTAGT. CDR3 protein: CASKRTSAKGNEQFF.

V is TRBV29-1 and J is TRBJ1-2; TCRdb lists TRBD1, though no DNA is available to test this call. The CDR3 consists of 14 residues. CDR1 and CDR2 from the germline V gene are SQVTM and ANQGSEA. The CDR3 protein is CSVEPAGGDYGYTF.